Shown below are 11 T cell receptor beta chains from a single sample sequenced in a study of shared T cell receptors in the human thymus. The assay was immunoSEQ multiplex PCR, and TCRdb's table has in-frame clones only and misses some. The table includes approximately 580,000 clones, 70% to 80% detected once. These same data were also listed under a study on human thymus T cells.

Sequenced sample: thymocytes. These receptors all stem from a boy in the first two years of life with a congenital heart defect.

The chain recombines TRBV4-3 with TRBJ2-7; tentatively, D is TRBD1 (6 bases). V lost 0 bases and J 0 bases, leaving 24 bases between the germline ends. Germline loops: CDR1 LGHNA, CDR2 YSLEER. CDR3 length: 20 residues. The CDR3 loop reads CASSQDNLQGKSGHSYEQYF. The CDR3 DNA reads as TGCGCCAGCAGCCAAGATAATCTACAGGGAAAGAGTGGGCACTCCTACGAGCAGTACTTC.

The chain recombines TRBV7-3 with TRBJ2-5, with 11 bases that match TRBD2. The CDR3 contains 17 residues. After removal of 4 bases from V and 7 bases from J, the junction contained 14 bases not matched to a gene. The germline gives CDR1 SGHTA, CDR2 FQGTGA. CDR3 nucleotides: TGTGCCAGCAGCTCTCCGGGACTAGCGGCTACGTCGAGGACCCAGTACTTC. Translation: CASSSPGLAATSRTQYF.

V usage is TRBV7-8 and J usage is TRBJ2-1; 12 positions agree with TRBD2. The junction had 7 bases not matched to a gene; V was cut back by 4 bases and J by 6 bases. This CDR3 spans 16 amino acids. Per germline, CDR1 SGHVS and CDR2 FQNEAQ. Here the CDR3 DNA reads TGTGCCAGCAGCTCCCTAACTAGCGGGAGGTGCAATGAGCAGTTCTTC. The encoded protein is CASSSLTSGRCNEQFF. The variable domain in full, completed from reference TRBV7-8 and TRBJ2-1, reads GAGVSQSPRYKVAKRGQDVALRCDPISGHVSLFWYQQALGQGPEFLTYFQNEAQLDKSGLPSDRFFAERPEGSVSTLKIQRTQQEDSAVYLCASSSLTSGRCNEQFFGPGTRLTVL.

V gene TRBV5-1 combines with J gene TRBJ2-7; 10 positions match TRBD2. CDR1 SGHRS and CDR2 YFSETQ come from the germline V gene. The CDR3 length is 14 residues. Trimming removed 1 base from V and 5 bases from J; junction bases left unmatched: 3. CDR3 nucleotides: TGCGCCAGCAGCTTGCTAGCGGGAGTCGACGAGCAGTACTTC. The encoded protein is CASSLLAGVDEQYF.

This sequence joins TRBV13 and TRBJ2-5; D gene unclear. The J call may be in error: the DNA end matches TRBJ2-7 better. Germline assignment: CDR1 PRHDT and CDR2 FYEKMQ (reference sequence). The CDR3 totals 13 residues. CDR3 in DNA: TGTGCCAGCAGCCCCCGTAGTGCCTACGAGCAGTACTTC. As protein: CASSPRSAYEQYF.

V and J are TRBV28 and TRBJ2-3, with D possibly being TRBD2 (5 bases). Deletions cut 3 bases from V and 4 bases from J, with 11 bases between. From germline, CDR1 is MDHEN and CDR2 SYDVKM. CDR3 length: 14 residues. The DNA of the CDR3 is TGTGCCAGCAGTTTGGAAGGAGCGGCAGATACGCAGTATTTT. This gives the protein CASSLEGAADTQYF.

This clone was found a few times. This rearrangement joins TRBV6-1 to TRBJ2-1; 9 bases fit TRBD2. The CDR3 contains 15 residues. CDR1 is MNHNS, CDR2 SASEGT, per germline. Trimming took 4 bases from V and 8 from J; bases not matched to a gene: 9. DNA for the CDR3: TGTGCCAGCAGTGTTACAGCGGGAGGACAGGATGAGCAGTTCTTC. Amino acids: CASSVTAGGQDEQFF.

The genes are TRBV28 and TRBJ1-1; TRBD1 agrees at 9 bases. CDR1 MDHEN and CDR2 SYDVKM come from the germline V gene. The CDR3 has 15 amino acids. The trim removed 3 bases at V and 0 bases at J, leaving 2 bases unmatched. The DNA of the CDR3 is TGTGCCAGCAGTTTGGACAGGGGATTGAACACTGAAGCTTTCTTT. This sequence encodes CASSLDRGLNTEAFF.

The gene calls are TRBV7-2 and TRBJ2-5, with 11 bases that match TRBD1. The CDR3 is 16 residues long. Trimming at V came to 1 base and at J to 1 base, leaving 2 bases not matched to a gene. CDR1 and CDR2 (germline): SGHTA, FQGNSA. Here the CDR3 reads CASSLEGTGGQETQYF. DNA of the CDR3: TGTGCCAGCAGCTTAGAGGGGACAGGGGGCCAAGAGACCCAGTACTTC.

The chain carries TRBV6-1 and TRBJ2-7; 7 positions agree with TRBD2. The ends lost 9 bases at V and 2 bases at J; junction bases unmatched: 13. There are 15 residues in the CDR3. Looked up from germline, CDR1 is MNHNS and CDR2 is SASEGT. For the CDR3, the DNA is TGTGCCAGTCTCCCCGGGCGGACTAGAACCTACGAGCAGTACTTC. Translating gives CASLPGRTRTYEQYF.

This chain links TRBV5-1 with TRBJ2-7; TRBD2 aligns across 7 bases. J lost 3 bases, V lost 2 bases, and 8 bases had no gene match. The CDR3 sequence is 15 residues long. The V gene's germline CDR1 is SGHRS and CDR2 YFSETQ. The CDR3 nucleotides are TGCGCCAGCAGCTTAGCGGGGCCTACCCTCTACGAGCAGTACTTC. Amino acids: CASSLAGPTLYEQYF.